This T cell receptor beta chain was recovered during a study of T-cell reconstitution after alpha-beta-depleted transplantation in children. Trimming took off 7 bases at V and 9 bases at J, with 22 bases between the two ends. The germline gives CDR1 MNHNS, CDR2 SASEGT. The CDR3 consists of 15 residues. The library targeted TCRbeta and was prepared with unique molecular identifiers. Via MiXCR, TCRdb re-called the PCR reads, giving one row per CDR3 protein. The sample has 260,000 or so distinct CDR3 sequences; 9.5% to 15% are singletons. The genes are TRBV6-1 and TRBJ1-5; no reliable D call. The TCR comes from a human donor who donated a stem cell graft to a child with acute lymphoblastic leukemia. Source: PBMCs from the stem cell graft donor, taken from the stem cell graft. The CDR3, as DNA: TGTGCCAGCACCGAAGATGGGCAGGCCCAAGTGCCCCAGCATTTT. Translated, it gives CASTEDGQAQVPQHF.